Listed here are 2 T cell receptor beta chains from one sample, sequenced in a study of CD8+ T cells in alopecia areata. RNA, once extracted, was reverse transcribed into cDNA for use as the sequencing template. The protocol was immunoSEQ multiplex PCR, while the TCRdb copy is restricted to in-frame clones and leaves out a portion. Listed for the sample are approximately 5,600 clones, none seen a single time. Time point specified: mouse skin 6 weeks after grafting, around onset of hair loss. The input for sequencing was skin, taken at week 6. The receptors stem from a C3H/HeJ mouse with alopecia areata. For this strain, the MHC haplotype corresponds to H2-k.

The table lists this clone with a few counts. Gene names and germline refer to mouse. The read gets to within 4 residues of the CDR3 end, and the germline J gene fills in the rest. The rearrangement uses TRBV13-1 and TRBJ2-4; 8 positions agree with TRBD2. Germline CDR1 is NSHNY and CDR2 is SYGAGN. The CDR3 loop spans 13 amino acids. V shed 5 bases, J shed 3 bases, and the junction held 2 bases outside the gene matches. The sequenced part of the CDR3 DNA is TGTGCCAGCAGAGACTGGGGACAAAAC. This codes for CASRDWGQN. The whole CDR3 is CASRDWGQNTLYF.

A note on this clone: The germline and genes are mouse ones. The CDR3 is cut off 4 residues early in the read; its end comes from the germline J gene. This chain connects TRBV29 to TRBJ2-7, with 7 bases aligning to TRBD1. The CDR3 extends over 11 amino acids. Trimming removed 10 bases from V and 3 bases from J; junction bases left unmatched: 3. The germline CDR1 and CDR2 sequences are MSHET and SYDVDS. Partial CDR3 DNA: TGTGCTAAAAGACAGGGCTAT. Translating gives CAKRQGY. In full, the CDR3 is CAKRQGYEQYF.